This T cell receptor beta chain was observed in a study of cytomegalovirus exposure and HLA in healthy donors. V gave up 0 bases and J gave up 7 bases; unmatched junction bases: 1. CDR3 length equals 14 residues. Germline V lookup: CDR1 KGHSY, CDR2 FQNENV. Vbeta (60) and Jbeta (13) primers were used in the PCR. Assay: immunoSEQ multiplex PCR; the TCRdb copy retains only in-frame clones and omits some. The sample lists 110,000 or so clones; around 70% were seen once. The sequencing sample was made of PBMCs. This chain connects TRBV16 to TRBJ2-4, with 9 bases identical to TRBD1. The clonotype comes from a woman aged 40 to 50 in good health and CMV-seropositive. The CDR3 DNA follows: TGTGCCAGCAGCCAATCCGGGACAGGGAACATTCAGTACTTC. Its translation: CASSQSGTGNIQYF. The full variable domain, rest sourced from reference TRBV16 and TRBJ2-4, is GEEVAQTPKHLVRGEGQKAKLYCAPIKGHSYVFWYQQVLKNEFKFLISFQNENVFDETGMPKERFSAKCLPNSPCSLEIQATKLEDSAVYFCASSQSGTGNIQYFGAGTRLSVL.